This T cell receptor beta chain derives from a study of T-cell reconstitution after alpha-beta-depleted transplantation in children. This CDR3 region has 13 residues. V was pared by 7 bases and J by 3 bases, with 12 bases between. Looked up from germline, CDR1 is MDHEN and CDR2 is SYDVKM. Unique molecular identifiers were incorporated during preparation of the TCRbeta library. TCRdb re-called the PCR reads through MiXCR, storing one row per CDR3 protein. This table has 600,000 to 700,000 distinct CDR3 sequences, approximately 17% appearing once. The chain uses TRBV28 and TRBJ2-5, with TRBD2 as a possible D gene (6 bases). Specimen: PBMCs from the stem cell graft donor, collected from the stem cell graft. The clonotype was recovered from a human donor who donated a stem cell graft to a child with acute myeloid leukemia. The CDR3 DNA is TGTGCCAGCACCGACTGGGGGGAAGAGACCCAGTACTTC. This gives the protein CASTDWGEETQYF.